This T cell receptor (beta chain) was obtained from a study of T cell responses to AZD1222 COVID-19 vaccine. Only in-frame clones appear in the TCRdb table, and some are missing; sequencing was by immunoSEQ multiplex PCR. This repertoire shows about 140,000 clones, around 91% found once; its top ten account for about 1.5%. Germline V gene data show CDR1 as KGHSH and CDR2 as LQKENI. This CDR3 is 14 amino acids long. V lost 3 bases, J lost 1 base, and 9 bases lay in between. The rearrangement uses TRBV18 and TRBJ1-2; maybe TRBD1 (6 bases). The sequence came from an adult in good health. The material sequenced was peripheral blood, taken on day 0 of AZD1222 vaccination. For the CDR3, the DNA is TGTGCCAGCTCACCTCGGGACAATAACTATGGCTACACCTTC. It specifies CASSPRDNNYGYTF.